Presented here are 15 T cell receptor beta chains from one specimen sequenced in a study of TIL therapy for anti-PD-1-resistant metastatic lung cancer. The time point was: pre-treatment sample, taken before nivolumab and TIL therapy. This was the immunoSEQ v3 assay. Here immunoSEQ multiplex PCR was the method, and the copy in TCRdb shows in-frame clones only, minus some. This sample has just under 60,000 clones; around 79% occur once, and the top ten carry about 2%. The material sequenced was blood, taken at baseline. The source of these receptors is a person aged 25-85 years with non-small cell lung cancer.

J is TRBJ1-5 and V is TRBV19; 8 positions agree with TRBD1. CDR3 length: 16 amino acids. In germline, CDR1 is LNHDA, CDR2 SQIVND (reference sequence). Losses at the gene ends were 6 bases for V and 2 bases for J; bases not matched to a gene: 9. This chain's CDR3 is CASRGTPGQGNQPQHF. CDR3 sequence (DNA): TGTGCCAGTAGGGGTACTCCGGGACAGGGCAATCAGCCCCAGCATTTT.

With regard to this clone: This same CDR3 is encoded by further DNA sequences in the sample. The V call is TRBV2, the J call TRBJ1-5, with D possibly matching TRBD1 (5 bases). Trimming removed 3 bases from V and 2 bases from J, with 8 bases in between. The germline CDR1 and CDR2 sequences are SNHLY and FYNNEI. The CDR3 covers 14 residues. CDR3 in amino acids: CASSERGGNQPQHF. The CDR3 region has the DNA TGTGCCAGCAGTGAGAGAGGGGGCAATCAGCCCCAGCATTTT.

The CDR3 loop is CASSLRTAKETQYF. CDR3 DNA sequence: TGCGCCAGCAGCTTACGGACAGCCAAAGAGACCCAGTACTTC. The chain carries TRBV5-1 and TRBJ2-5, with a weak D call TRBD1 (6 bases). Trimming stripped 2 bases from V and 3 bases from J, with 11 bases between. The CDR3 length is 14 residues. Per the germline V gene, CDR1 is SGHRS and CDR2 is YFSETQ.

The chain employs TRBV28 and TRBJ2-7; 10 bases are a match to TRBD1. Germline V gene lookup returns CDR1 MDHEN and CDR2 SYDVKM. The CDR3 covers 15 residues. V lost 4 bases to trimming and J lost 3 bases; unmatched junction nucleotides: 6. CDR3 in amino acids: CASSSSGTGDYEQYF. The DNA for the CDR3 is TGTGCCAGCAGTTCCTCCGGGACAGGGGACTACGAGCAGTACTTC.

This clone was counted only a few times. The rearrangement links TRBV4-1 to TRBJ2-7; D is unclear. CDR1 is MGHRA, CDR2 YSYEKL, per germline. The CDR3 totals 16 residues. V gave up 1 base and J gave up 0 bases, with 13 bases separating them. The chain's CDR3 is CASSQVGTQPSYEQYF. CDR3 DNA: TGCGCCAGCAGCCAAGTGGGCACCCAACCCTCCTACGAGCAGTACTTC.

The chain couples TRBV29-1 to TRBJ2-1; TRBD2 aligns across 10 bases. The J segment lost 1 base and the V segment lost 4 bases, leaving 10 bases of the junction unmatched. The germline V gene has CDR1 SQVTM and CDR2 ANQGSEA. CDR3 length: 17 residues. DNA for the CDR3: TGCAGCGTTGGGGGGGCTAGCGGGAGTAATTCCTACAATGAGCAGTTCTTC. This sequence encodes CSVGGASGSNSYNEQFF.

In its sample, this clone was seen once. The gene calls are TRBV7-9 and TRBJ2-5; tentative D call: TRBD1 (5 bases). The CDR3 extends over 15 amino acids. CDR1 is SEHNR, CDR2 FQNEAQ, per germline (reference sequence). Trimming stripped 5 bases from V and 3 bases from J, with 16 bases between. The CDR3 is CASSEAVGAEETQYF. The CDR3 nucleotides read TGTGCCAGCAGCGAGGCTGTTGGGGCAGAAGAGACCCAGTACTTC.

V usage is TRBV19 and J usage is TRBJ2-2, with unresolved D. The V end was cut by 6 bases, the J end by 4 bases, with 9 bases between. Germline CDR1 LNHDA, CDR2 SQIVND (reference sequence). CDR3 size: 13 residues. CDR3 loop: CASSPHFTGELFF. The CDR3 DNA follows: TGTGCCAGTAGCCCACACTTCACCGGGGAGCTGTTTTTT.

The chain carries TRBV6-1 and TRBJ2-1; 12 bases align to TRBD2. V lost 4 bases to trimming and J lost 1 base; unmatched junction nucleotides: 8. The CDR3 loop spans 18 amino acids. CDR1 is MNHNS and CDR2 is SASEGT in the germline V gene. The CDR3 bases are TGTGCCAGCAGTGTCGCGGGGGGACTAGCGGGTTCCTACAATGAGCAGTTCTTC. Its translation: CASSVAGGLAGSYNEQFF.

In this sample, this clone turned up a few times. CDR3 region: CASSEYEGTWQETQYF. In nucleotides, the CDR3 is TGTGCCAGCAGTGAATACGAGGGGACCTGGCAAGAGACCCAGTACTTC. The rearrangement uses TRBV25-1 and TRBJ2-5; tentatively, D is TRBD1 or TRBD2 (5 bases each). The CDR3 spans 16 residues. Between the trimmed V and J ends, which lost 0 bases and 2 bases, there was a span of 13 bases. CDR1 MGHDK and CDR2 SYGVNS come from the germline V gene.

The chain uses TRBV19 and TRBJ1-3; D not certain. Germline V CDR1 and CDR2: LNHDA, SQIVND (reference sequence). Trimming cost V 5 bases and J 7 bases, with 12 bases left between them. CDR3 length: 13 residues. The DNA of the CDR3 is TGTGCCAGTAGTCATCCCCCCCTTAACACCATATATTTT. Its protein product is CASSHPPLNTIYF.

The chain combines TRBV5-3 with TRBJ2-3, with 9 positions matching TRBD2. TRBV5-3 is an ORF, with its function uncertain. Trimming at V came to 1 base and at J to 2 bases, leaving 5 bases not matched to a gene. The CDR3 is 16 amino acids. CDR3: CARSLWPSGITDTQYF. As DNA, the CDR3 is TGTGCCAGAAGCTTGTGGCCTAGCGGGATCACAGATACGCAGTATTTT.

V and J are TRBV19 and TRBJ2-7; 9 nucleotides match TRBD1. The length of the CDR3 is 16 residues. V shed 5 bases and J 5 bases; nucleotides not matched to a gene: 13. Germline loops: CDR1 LNHDA, CDR2 SQIVND (reference sequence). CDR3 in DNA: TGTGCCAGTAGTCCCCGACCCGACAGGGGGATCCACGAGCAGTACTTC. This codes for CASSPRPDRGIHEQYF.

Concerning this clone itself: The junction and the germline gene differ at one end; a read error may be behind it. The V gene is TRBV15, the J gene TRBJ1-1; maybe TRBD1 (5 bases). CDR1 LNHNV and CDR2 YYDKDF come from the germline V gene (reference sequence). The length of the CDR3 is 15 residues. The CDR3 region is CATSRALGLKTEAFF. The CDR3 coding sequence is TGTGCCACCAGCAGAGCTTTGGGGCTGAAAACTGAAGCTTTCTTT.

This sequence joins TRBV18 and TRBJ1-5, with D unclear. The V gene's germline CDR1 is KGHSH and CDR2 LQKENI. Trimming left V 2 bases short and J 7 bases short, with 15 bases between. The CDR3 is 15 residues long. As DNA, the CDR3 is TGTGCCAGCTCACCAGGGCAGTCCCATTCCCAGCCCCAGCATTTT. It codes for CASSPGQSHSQPQHF.